The rows below give T cell receptor beta chains drawn from one sample of a study of T cell responses to AZD1222 COVID-19 vaccine. Only in-frame clones appear in the TCRdb table, and some are missing; sequencing was by immunoSEQ multiplex PCR. The data show about 55,000 clones, approximately 84% seen once. This specimen consisted of peripheral blood, obtained on day 0 of AZD1222 vaccination. The receptor source for this set is an adult in good health. Each CDR3 is given with its conserved first and last residue. The D gene is left open where the match is weak. Not all rows give a size; the values are once, few, many and, for expanded clones, a class.

d_gene,j_gene,abundance,v_gene,CDR3aa,CDR3nt
.,TRBJ1-4,.,TRBV11-3,CASSLELGSEKLFF,TGTGCCAGCAGCTTAGAATTGGGGAGTGAAAAACTGTTTTTT
.,TRBJ2-1,.,TRBV20-1,CSGFSNNEQFF,TGCAGTGGTTTTTCTAACAATGAGCAGTTCTTC
.,TRBJ2-4,.,TRBV3-1/TRBV3-2,CASRPSGRDQNIQYF,TGTGCCAGCCGCCCCAGCGGCCGAGACCAAAACATTCAGTACTTC
.,TRBJ1-1,.,TRBV4-3,CASSASAGSNTEAFF,TGCGCCAGCAGCGCCTCCGCAGGCTCGAACACTGAAGCTTTCTTT
.,TRBJ1-1,.,TRBV5-1,CASSTQGPNTEAFF,TGCGCCAGCAGCACCCAGGGCCCGAACACTGAAGCTTTCTTT
TRBD2,TRBJ2-1,.,TRBV5-4,CASSFGLAGGDNEQFF,TGTGCCAGCAGCTTTGGCCTAGCGGGAGGGGACAATGAGCAGTTCTTC
.,TRBJ2-7,.,TRBV7-2,CASSRLDQTYEQYF,TGTGCCAGCAGCCGCCTTGACCAAACCTACGAGCAGTACTTC
.,TRBJ1-1,.,TRBV5-6,CASSASGLTEAFF,TGTGCCAGCAGCGCCTCAGGGCTAACTGAAGCTTTCTTT
.,TRBJ1-4,.,TRBV18,CASSEMGATNEKLFF,TGTGCCAGCTCAGAAATGGGAGCCACTAATGAAAAACTGTTTTTT
.,TRBJ1-1,.,TRBV10-3,CASQVGTEAFF,TGTGCCTCCCAGGTGGGGACTGAAGCTTTCTTT
.,TRBJ1-4,medium-sized,TRBV18,CASSGGLNEKLFF,TGTGCCAGCTCAGGGGGCTTGAATGAAAAACTGTTTTTT
.,TRBJ2-1,.,TRBV19,CASSIGGYYNEQFF,TGTGCCAGTAGTATTGGTGGGTATTACAATGAGCAGTTCTTC
.,TRBJ1-5,.,TRBV19,CASSMVSNQPQHF,TGTGCCAGTAGTATGGTCAGCAATCAGCCCCAGCATTTT
TRBD1,TRBJ2-7,.,TRBV5-8,CASSKIQGFYEQYF,TGTGCCAGCAGCAAAATACAGGGGTTCTACGAGCAGTACTTC
TRBD2,TRBJ2-2,.,TRBV7-9,CAREITERESGELFF,TGTGCCAGGGAGATAACCGAGCGGGAATCCGGGGAGCTGTTTTTT
.,TRBJ1-4,.,TRBV29-1,CSVATGNEKLFF,TGCAGCGTTGCGACCGGAAATGAAAAACTGTTTTTT
.,TRBJ1-2,once,TRBV28,CASSLNPGTNYGYTF,TGTGCCAGCAGTTTAAATCCGGGAACTAACTATGGCTACACCTTC
TRBD2,TRBJ2-1,.,TRBV10-3,CAISESGGRASEQFF,TGTGCCATCAGTGAGTCTGGCGGGAGGGCAAGTGAGCAGTTCTTC
TRBD1,TRBJ1-6,.,TRBV5-1,CASSHKGATANNSPLHF,TGCGCCAGCAGCCACAAGGGGGCTACGGCAAATAATTCACCCCTCCACTTT
.,TRBJ1-5,.,TRBV6-5,CASSYTGPSAQHF,TGTGCCAGCAGTTACACGGGACCCTCTGCCCAGCATTTT
.,TRBJ2-2,.,TRBV5-6,CASSLLRSPNTGELFF,TGTGCCAGCAGCCTTCTGAGGTCCCCGAACACCGGGGAGCTGTTTTTT
.,TRBJ1-1,.,TRBV4-3,CASSRQGRTEAFF,TGCGCCAGCAGCCGTCAGGGGCGCACTGAAGCTTTCTTT